A single count supports the clone carrying this TCR beta chain. With 1 base removed from V and 7 bases from J, the gap between germline ends came to 8 bases. Germline-derived CDR1 and CDR2 are KGHSH and LQKENI. This CDR3 is 13 amino acids long. The data were taken from a study of technical replicates of blood from a few donors. Libraries were prepared by immunoSEQ multiplex PCR; TCRdb keeps only in-frame clonotypes and omits some of them. In the table there are some 78,000 clones, 94% of which are singletons. The TCR sequence derives from a human donor in good health. The genes are TRBV18 and TRBJ2-1; D is undetermined. Sequenced material: T cells isolated from PBMCs. The CDR3 DNA follows: TGTGCCAGCTCACCACGCTCGAGTAATGAGCAGTTCTTC. Its protein product is CASSPRSSNEQFF.